The 22 T cell receptor beta chains listed next were all sequenced from one sample in a study of blood T cell repertoires in COVID-19. The protocol was immunoSEQ multiplex PCR, while the TCRdb copy is restricted to in-frame clones and leaves out a portion. The data hold 75,000 to 90,000 clones, with more than 85% observed a single time. Material: peripheral blood. The receptors stem from a man at least 80 years old with active or convalescent COVID-19.

The chain couples TRBV19 to TRBJ1-2, with TRBD1 identical over 7 bases. The CDR3 has 15 amino acids. Per the germline V gene, CDR1 is LNHDA and CDR2 is SQIVND (reference sequence). V was clipped by 4 bases and J by 5 bases; unmatched bases: 10. The CDR3 is CASSKTGQVLYGYTF. The CDR3 DNA reads TGTGCCAGTAGTAAAACCGGACAGGTACTGTATGGCTACACCTTC.

This sequence joins TRBV15 and TRBJ2-3; TRBD2 might be the D (6 bases). Trimming cost V 3 bases and J 2 bases, with 9 bases left between them. Germline V gene sequence: CDR1 LNHNV, CDR2 YYDKDF (reference sequence). This CDR3 comprises 14 residues. This CDR3 reads CATSRGLFTDTQYF. The CDR3, as DNA: TGTGCCACCAGCAGGGGACTTTTCACAGATACGCAGTATTTT.

The J gene is TRBJ1-5, the V gene TRBV24-1, with D possibly being TRBD1 (5 bases). The CDR3 is made up of 15 amino acids. With 4 bases removed from V and 6 bases from J, the gap between germline ends came to 15 bases. CDR1 is KGHDR, CDR2 SFDVKD, per germline. The CDR3 spells CATSEGGFAVQPQHF. DNA for the CDR3: TGTGCCACCAGTGAGGGGGGTTTTGCCGTTCAGCCCCAGCATTTT.

The chain recombines TRBV6-1 with TRBJ2-5; TRBD1 matches 8 bases. Per germline, CDR1 MNHNS and CDR2 SASEGT. The CDR3 spans 14 residues. With 3 bases clipped from V and 3 bases from J, the junction kept 3 bases outside the gene matches. The CDR3 sequence: CASSDSDREETQYF. CDR3 DNA sequence: TGTGCCAGCAGTGATTCGGACAGGGAAGAGACCCAGTACTTC.

The J gene is TRBJ2-4, the V gene TRBV6-5; perhaps TRBD1 as D (6 bases). The CDR3 contains 16 residues. Germline V gene lookup returns CDR1 MNHEY and CDR2 SVGAGI. Trimming removed 4 bases at V and 0 bases at J, with 13 bases between. The CDR3 protein is CASSSWTALAKNIQYF. CDR3 DNA: TGTGCCAGCAGTTCTTGGACAGCCTTAGCCAAAAACATTCAGTACTTC.

J is TRBJ2-5 and V is TRBV18; maybe TRBD2 (5 bases). V was cut by 5 bases and J by 2 bases, with 12 bases left in between. Germline loops: CDR1 KGHSH, CDR2 LQKENI. The CDR3 length is 14 residues. Written as DNA, the CDR3 is TGTGCCAGCTCATCCCAGGCGGGTCAAGAGACCCAGTACTTC. Protein product: CASSSQAGQETQYF.

The V and J genes are TRBV29-1 and TRBJ1-2, with a tentative D call TRBD1 (5 bases). CDR3 size: 12 residues. Trimming took 8 bases from V and 8 from J, leaving 18 bases between them. CDR1 and CDR2 (germline): SQVTM, ANQGSEA. The CDR3 spells CSLRTDAGGYTF. The CDR3 DNA sequence: TGCAGCCTCCGGACGGATGCAGGGGGCTACACCTTC.

This chain uses TRBV9 with TRBJ1-4, with TRBD1 matching over 7 bases. The V gene end was trimmed by 5 bases and the J gene end by 8 bases; junction bases not matched to a gene: 6. The CDR3 loop spans 13 amino acids. CDR1 SGDLS and CDR2 YYNGEE come from the germline V gene. The CDR3 DNA reads TGTGCCAGCAGGCTTAGACAGGGAGAAAAACTGTTTTTT. It translates to CASRLRQGEKLFF. Full variable domain (missing parts from reference TRBV9 and TRBJ1-4): DSGVTQTPKHLITATGQRVTLRCSPRSGDLSVYWYQQSLDQGLQFLIQYYNGEERAKGNILERFSAQQFPDLHSELNLSSLELGDSALYFCASRLRQGEKLFFGSGTQLSVL.

V and J are TRBV4-2 and TRBJ2-2; 16 bases map to TRBD2. The J segment lost 6 bases and the V segment lost 4 bases, leaving 11 bases of the junction unmatched. The CDR3 length is 19 residues. Per germline, CDR1 LGHNA and CDR2 YNFKEQ. CDR3 nucleotide sequence: TGTGCCAGCAGCCCAACCGGGACTAGCGGGGGGGTCCTCCCCGGGGAGCTGTTTTTT. As protein: CASSPTGTSGGVLPGELFF.

The chain uses TRBV6-5 and TRBJ1-5, with 9 bases matching TRBD1. This CDR3 has 15 amino acids. V lost 10 bases, J lost 6 bases, and 13 bases stayed unmatched. Per the germline V gene, CDR1 is MNHEY and CDR2 is SVGAGI. DNA of the CDR3: TGTGCCATAACAGGGGGCGGTTGGTTGGGTCAGCCCCAGCATTTT. The encoded protein is CAITGGGWLGQPQHF.

The genes are TRBV3-1 (or the pseudogene TRBV3-2) and TRBJ2-3; 9 positions agree with TRBD2. Germline lookup yields CDR1 LGHDT and CDR2 YNNKEL (reference sequence). CDR3 length: 15 residues. The V and J ends lost 5 bases and 0 bases, in that order; junction bases with no gene match: 3. CDR3 protein: CASSTTSGSTDTQYF. Here the CDR3 DNA reads TGTGCCAGCAGCACTACTAGCGGGAGCACAGATACGCAGTATTTT.

A remark on this clone: The DNA is omitted, as the CDR3 cannot be located on it reliably, and the CDR3 follows TCRdb's listing. The V call is TRBV21-1, the J call TRBJ2-7; TRBD2 was called by the table and not checked on the DNA. TRBV21-1 is assigned pseudogene status. The CDR3 is made up of 17 amino acids, end residues included. This CDR3 is CASSNVAEGSFLYEQYV.

The J gene is TRBJ2-5, the V gene TRBV5-4; D might be TRBD1 (5 bases). Germline loops: CDR1 SGHNT, CDR2 YYREEE (reference sequence). CDR3 length: 13 amino acids. V was shortened by 3 bases and J by 7 bases, with 13 bases between the two germline ends. CDR3 loop: CASSSQGSGTQYF. Written as DNA, the CDR3 is TGTGCCAGCAGCTCCCAGGGTTCGGGGACCCAGTACTTC.

The chain recombines TRBV6-5 with TRBJ1-5, with a weak D call TRBD1 (6 bases). The CDR3 covers 15 residues. Trimming removed 2 bases from V and 3 bases from J, with 11 bases in between. Germline V CDR1 and CDR2: MNHEY, SVGAGI. Here the CDR3 DNA reads TGTGCCAGCAGTTACACGACAGGACCCAATCAGCCCCAGCATTTT. It translates to CASSYTTGPNQPQHF.

The chain recombines TRBV29-1 with TRBJ2-1; 9 bases are shared with TRBD2. This CDR3 has 15 residues. Unmatched junction bases numbered 6, after V lost 4 bases and J lost 2 bases. Germline-derived CDR1 and CDR2 are SQVTM and ANQGSEA. The CDR3 reads CSVGVRGRAYNEQFF. CDR3 coding DNA: TGCAGCGTTGGAGTACGCGGGAGGGCCTACAATGAGCAGTTCTTC.

This clone came up once. The rearrangement uses TRBV19 and TRBJ1-1; D might be TRBD1 (5 bases). The V end was cut by 10 bases, the J end by 4 bases, with 13 bases between. CDR1 LNHDA and CDR2 SQIVND come from the germline V gene (reference sequence). The CDR3 consists of 12 residues. The CDR3 region is CATWGERTEAFF. The DNA for the CDR3 is TGTGCCACTTGGGGGGAGCGCACTGAAGCTTTCTTT.

The genes are TRBV25-1 and TRBJ2-1, with 12 bases identical to TRBD2. The CDR3 is 16 amino acids. V lost 1 base and J lost 3; bases outside the gene matches: 1. CDR1 is MGHDK and CDR2 is SYGVNS in the germline V gene. CDR3 nucleotide sequence: TGTGCCAGCAGTGAATCTAGCGGGAGGGACTACAATGAGCAGTTCTTC. Translated: CASSESSGRDYNEQFF. The full variable domain, completed using reference TRBV25-1 and TRBJ2-1, is EADIYQTPRYLVIGTGKKITLECSQTMGHDKMYWYQQDPGMELHLIHYSYGVNSTEKGDLSSESTVSRIRTEHFPLTLESARPSHTSQYLCASSESSGRDYNEQFFGPGTRLTVL.

V usage is TRBV5-4 and J usage is TRBJ1-3; D is possibly TRBD1 (6 bases). The germline CDR1 and CDR2 sequences are SGHNT and YYREEE (reference sequence). The CDR3 consists of 16 residues. Trimming left V 2 bases short and J 2 bases short, with 14 bases between. CDR3 coding DNA: TGTGCCAGCAGCTTCGGGGGGGCGACAGCTGGAAACACCATATATTTT. This encodes CASSFGGATAGNTIYF.

This chain uses TRBV7-9 with TRBJ1-5; weak D call: TRBD1 (5 bases). Germline-derived CDR1 and CDR2 are SEHNR and FQNEAQ (reference sequence). CDR3 length equals 16 residues. V was shortened by 1 base and J by 0 bases, with 10 bases between the two germline ends. The chain's CDR3 is CASSLGGRYSNQPQHF. DNA for the CDR3: TGTGCCAGCAGCTTAGGGGGCAGATATAGCAATCAGCCCCAGCATTTT.

The chain couples TRBV6-5 to TRBJ1-1; TRBD1 matches at 8 bases. This CDR3 comprises 14 residues. After removal of 5 bases from V and 4 bases from J, the junction contained 6 bases not matched to a gene. CDR1 is MNHEY, CDR2 SVGAGI, per germline. The CDR3 sequence is CASSNQGAGTEAFF. CDR3 bases: TGTGCCAGCAGTAACCAGGGGGCGGGCACTGAAGCTTTCTTT.

The V and J genes are TRBV19 and TRBJ2-3; D possibly corresponds to TRBD1 (6 bases). The ends were cut back, 10 bases at V and 1 base at J, with 21 bases in the middle. CDR1 is LNHDA, CDR2 SQIVND, per germline (reference sequence). The CDR3 extends over 16 amino acids. In DNA form, the CDR3 reads TGTGCCACCGAGGACAGCCGACGAGGTGGCACAGATACGCAGTATTTT. Its protein is CATEDSRRGGTDTQYF.

This chain's CDR3 is CASSLERGLNTGELFF. CDR3 nucleotides: TGTGCCAGCAGCTTAGAGCGGGGTTTGAACACCGGGGAGCTGTTTTTT. V and J are TRBV7-9 and TRBJ2-2; TRBD2 agrees at 7 bases. Germline V gene lookup returns CDR1 SEHNR and CDR2 FQNEAQ (reference sequence). Trimming at V came to 1 base and at J to 1 base, leaving 3 bases not matched to a gene. The CDR3 consists of 16 residues. The whole variable domain, filled in from reference TRBV7-9 and TRBJ2-2, reads DTGVSQNPRHKITKRGQNVTFRCDPISEHNRLYWYRQTLGQGPEFLTYFQNEAQLEKSRLLSDRFSAERPKGSFSTLEIQRTEQGDSAMYLCASSLERGLNTGELFFGEGSRLTVL.